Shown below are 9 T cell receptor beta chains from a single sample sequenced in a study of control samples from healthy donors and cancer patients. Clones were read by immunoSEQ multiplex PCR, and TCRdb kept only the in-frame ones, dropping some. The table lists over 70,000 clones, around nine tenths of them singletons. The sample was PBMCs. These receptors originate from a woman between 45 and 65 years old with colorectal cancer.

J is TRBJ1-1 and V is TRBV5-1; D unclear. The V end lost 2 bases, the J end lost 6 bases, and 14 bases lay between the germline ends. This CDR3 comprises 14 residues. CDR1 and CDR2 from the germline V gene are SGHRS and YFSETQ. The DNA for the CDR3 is TGCGCCAGCAGCTTATTCTTGAGTGGGGCTGAAGCTTTCTTT. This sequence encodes CASSLFLSGAEAFF.

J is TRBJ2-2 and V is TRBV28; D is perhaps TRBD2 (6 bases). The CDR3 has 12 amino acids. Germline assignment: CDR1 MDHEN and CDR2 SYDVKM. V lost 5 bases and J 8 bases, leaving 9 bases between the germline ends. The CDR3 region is CASSRGLGELFF. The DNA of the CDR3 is TGTGCCAGCAGTAGGGGACTTGGGGAGCTGTTTTTT.

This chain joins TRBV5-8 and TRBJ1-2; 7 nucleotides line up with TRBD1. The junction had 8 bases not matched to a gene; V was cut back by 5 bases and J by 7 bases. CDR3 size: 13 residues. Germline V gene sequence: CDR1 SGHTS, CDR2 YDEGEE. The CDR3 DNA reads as TGTGCCAGCAGGCTTACAGGGGCGCCTGGCTACACCTTC. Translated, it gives CASRLTGAPGYTF.

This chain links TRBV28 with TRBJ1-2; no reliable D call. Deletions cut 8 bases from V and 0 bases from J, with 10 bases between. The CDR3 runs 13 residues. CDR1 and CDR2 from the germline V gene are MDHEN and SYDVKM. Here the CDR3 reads CASGEQTNYGYTF. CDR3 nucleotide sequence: TGTGCCAGCGGGGAACAGACTAACTATGGCTACACCTTC.

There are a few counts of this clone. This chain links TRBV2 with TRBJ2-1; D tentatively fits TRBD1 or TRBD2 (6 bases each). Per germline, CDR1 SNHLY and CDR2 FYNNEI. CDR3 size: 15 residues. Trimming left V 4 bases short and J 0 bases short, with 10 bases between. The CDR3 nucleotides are TGTGCCAGCAGTGGTCGGGGGCTCTCCTACAATGAGCAGTTCTTC. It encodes CASSGRGLSYNEQFF. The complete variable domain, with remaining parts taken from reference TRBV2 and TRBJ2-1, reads EPEVTQTPSHQVTQMGQEVILRCVPISNHLYFYWYRQILGQKVEFLVSFYNNEISEKSEIFDDQFSVERPDGSNFTLKIRSTKLEDSAMYFCASSGRGLSYNEQFFGPGTRLTVL.

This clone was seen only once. The DNA of the CDR3 is TGTGCCAGCAGCCAAGAAGGAAGATACAATGAGCAGTTCTTC. Protein sequence: CASSQEGRYNEQFF. The genes are TRBV14 and TRBJ2-1; D remains unclear. CDR3 length equals 14 residues. V dropped 0 bases and J dropped 4 bases, with 7 bases sitting between them. Looked up from germline, CDR1 is SGHDN and CDR2 is FVKESK.

The CDR3 DNA follows: TGTGCCAGCAGCTTGGGGGCAGGAAATTCACCCCTCCACTTT. Translated, it gives CASSLGAGNSPLHF. The chain links TRBV5-6 to TRBJ1-6, with D unclear. V was trimmed by 0 bases and J by 7 bases, leaving 8 bases between them. The CDR3 loop spans 14 amino acids. Germline V gene data show CDR1 as SGHDT and CDR2 as YYEEEE.

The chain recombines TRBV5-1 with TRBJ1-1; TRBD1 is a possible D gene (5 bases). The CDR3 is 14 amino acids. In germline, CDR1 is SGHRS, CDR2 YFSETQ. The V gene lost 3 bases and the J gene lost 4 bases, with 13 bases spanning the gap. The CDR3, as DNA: TGCGCCAGCAGCTCGGGGGTTTCTCCCACTGAAGCTTTCTTT. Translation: CASSSGVSPTEAFF.

CDR3 loop: CASSLGGQGLETQYF. The CDR3 coding sequence is TGCGCCAGCAGCTTGGGAGGACAGGGGTTGGAGACCCAGTACTTC. The genes are TRBV5-1 and TRBJ2-5; TRBD1 matches at 9 bases. Germline lookup yields CDR1 SGHRS and CDR2 YFSETQ. This CDR3 contains 15 residues. V lost 0 bases and J lost 5; bases outside the gene matches: 5.